The T cell receptor (beta chain) described here comes from a study of blood T cell repertoires in COVID-19. Overall study: The United States, Italy and Spain supplied acute and convalescent COVID-19 samples. The analysed material was cDNA or gDNA that came from T cells, B-cell-depleted T cells, or PBMCs.

In the study's own analysis: Estimation of nucleated cell counts was performed using reference gene primer amplification. The method was immunoSEQ multiplex PCR; TCRdb's version includes in-frame clones alone and lacks a portion of them. D and trimming were read from the DNA, whereas the V and J calls and clone size are those reported in that table. The sample has roughly 250,000 clones, around 87% seen once; the top ten hold about 2.1%. The specimen sequenced was peripheral blood. This TCR came from a woman aged 50 to 60 with acute or convalescent COVID-19.

CDR3 residues: CAGRTGNYGYTF. Here the CDR3 DNA reads TGTGCCGGACGGACAGGCAACTATGGCTACACCTTC. V usage is TRBV6-5 and J usage is TRBJ1-2; 7 nucleotides match TRBD1. J gave up 2 bases and V 11 bases, and 5 bases lay outside the gene matches. Germline V CDR1 and CDR2: MNHEY, SVGAGI. The CDR3 is 12 residues long.